These T cell receptor beta chains were read from a single sample in a study of shared clonotypes between healthy human individuals. Measured with immunoSEQ multiplex PCR; TCRdb has only the in-frame clones, and not every one. The table lists under 850,000 clones, nearly 95% of them singletons. Sequences were obtained from naive CD8+ T cells sorted from blood. These receptor sequences come from a man under 40 in good health. Each CDR3 is given with its conserved first and last residue. The D gene is left open where the match is weak.

D: NA; V: TRBV5-1; J: TRBJ2-7; CDR3: CASSLSSPLIDEQYF
D: NA; V: TRBV7-8; J: TRBJ2-7; CDR3: CASSLRGKSSYEQYF
D: TRBD1; V: TRBV27; J: TRBJ2-7; CDR3: CASSTRQGTSSYEQYF
D: NA; V: TRBV27; J: TRBJ2-2; CDR3: CASSLGTGELFF
D: NA; V: TRBV7-8; J: TRBJ1-5; CDR3: CASSPHGPNQPQHF
D: NA; V: TRBV28; J: TRBJ2-7; CDR3: CASSLDTRFNEQYF
D: TRBD2; V: TRBV30; J: TRBJ2-7; CDR3: CAWSPTSGRVYEQYF
D: NA; V: TRBV7-9; J: TRBJ2-5; CDR3: CASSLNRVADTQETQYF
D: TRBD2; V: TRBV6-5; J: TRBJ2-7; CDR3: CASSYSLAARYEQYF
D: NA; V: TRBV19; J: TRBJ2-3; CDR3: CASSPTATSSTDTQYF
D: NA; V: TRBV19; J: TRBJ2-7; CDR3: CASSITLEQEYPYEQYF
D: NA; V: TRBV2; J: TRBJ1-5; CDR3: CASSEAAGDQPQHF
D: TRBD1; V: TRBV4-3; J: TRBJ2-1; CDR3: CASSQDRDRGNNEQFF
D: TRBD2; V: TRBV5-1; J: TRBJ2-7; CDR3: CASSLAGSGLAFHEQYF
D: NA; V: TRBV6-1; J: TRBJ2-1; CDR3: CASSEDGAGINEQFF
D: NA; V: TRBV12-5; J: TRBJ2-1; CDR3: CASGSPEGGQISKNEQFF
D: NA; V: TRBV7-6; J: TRBJ2-7; CDR3: CASSLGGSAGEQYF
D: NA; V: TRBV10-3; J: TRBJ2-1; CDR3: CAISESSVTPVSNEQFF
D: TRBD2; V: TRBV10-3; J: TRBJ2-2; CDR3: CAISESGLAGGHGTGELFF
D: TRBD2; V: TRBV9; J: TRBJ2-3; CDR3: CASSDTSGRARFDTQYF
D: TRBD2; V: TRBV29-1; J: TRBJ2-7; CDR3: CSVAPSGPYEQYF
D: TRBD2; V: TRBV9; J: TRBJ2-7; CDR3: CASSGLAGEHAEQYF
D: NA; V: TRBV6-5; J: TRBJ2-6; CDR3: CASRPDMLRANVLTF
D: TRBD2; V: TRBV4-1; J: TRBJ2-7; CDR3: CASSLFSGSLYEQYF
D: TRBD1; V: TRBV9; J: TRBJ2-7; CDR3: CASSVDGTAVYEQYF
D: TRBD2; V: TRBV29-1; J: TRBJ2-7; CDR3: CSVVPSGRGYEQYF
D: NA; V: TRBV10-3; J: TRBJ2-2; CDR3: CAITPSGNTGELFF
D: NA; V: TRBV4-1; J: TRBJ2-1; CDR3: CASSQGRANEQFF
D: NA; V: TRBV2; J: TRBJ1-1; CDR3: CASSEGGRTEAFF
D: TRBD2; V: TRBV4-2; J: TRBJ2-1; CDR3: CASSRLAGGGNEQFF
D: NA; V: TRBV7-9; J: TRBJ2-2; CDR3: CASSPPDRTGPGELFF
D: TRBD2; V: TRBV19; J: TRBJ2-3; CDR3: CASSTGTSGRTDTQYF